This T cell receptor beta chain was captured in a study of CD8 T cells in ankylosing spondylitis. In making TCR beta libraries, quantitative 5'-RACE with molecular barcodes was used. TCRdb recomputed calls from the 5' RACE reads with MiXCR, one row per CDR3 protein. The sample consists of approximately 500,000 distinct CDR3 sequences, roughly 12% of them appearing once. The CDR3 has 17 amino acids. Trimming removed 0 bases from V and 1 base from J, with 12 bases in between. CDR1 is LGHDT and CDR2 is YNNKEL in the germline V gene (reference sequence). A note on this clonotype: Its antigen is as yet unknown.

Regarding the study as a whole: Enrichment of disease-linked clones was reportedly significant in matched ankylosing spondylitis synovial fluid. Seemingly distinctive of ankylosing spondylitis blood was a TCR beta motif formed by eight highly homologous variants. Certain motif variants had earlier been reported in reactive arthritis synovial fluid and blood.

Material for sequencing was blood, either unsorted or a sorted T cell fraction (not recorded which). This sequence joins TRBV3-1 and TRBJ2-2; a possible D gene is TRBD1 (5 bases). The sequence was obtained from a male donor with ankylosing spondylitis. The CDR3 protein is CASSQDPGHLNTGELFF. As DNA, the CDR3 is TGTGCCAGCAGCCAAGACCCAGGGCACTTGAACACCGGGGAGCTGTTTTTT. The full variable domain, completed using reference TRBV3-1 and TRBJ2-2, is DTAVSQTPKYLVTQMGNDKSIKCEQNLGHDTMYWYKQDSKKFLKIMFSYNNKELIINETVPNRFSPKSPDKAHLNLHINSLELGDSAVYFCASSQDPGHLNTGELFFGEGSRLTVL.